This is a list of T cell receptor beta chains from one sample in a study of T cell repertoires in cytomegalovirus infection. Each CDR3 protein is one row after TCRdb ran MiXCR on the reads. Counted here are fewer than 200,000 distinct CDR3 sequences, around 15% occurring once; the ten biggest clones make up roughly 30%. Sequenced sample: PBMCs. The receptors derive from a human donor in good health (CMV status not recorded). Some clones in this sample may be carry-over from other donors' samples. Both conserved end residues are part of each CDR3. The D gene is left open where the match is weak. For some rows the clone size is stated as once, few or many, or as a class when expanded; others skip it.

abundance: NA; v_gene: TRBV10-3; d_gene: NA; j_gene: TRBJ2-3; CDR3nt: TGTGCCATCAGCGAATCGGGACCGGAGGATACGCAGTATTTT; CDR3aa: CAISESGPEDTQYF
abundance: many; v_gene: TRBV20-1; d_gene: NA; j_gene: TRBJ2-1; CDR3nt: TGCAGTGTTGGACAGACAGCCCTGGCCCCCTACAATGAGCAGTTCTTC; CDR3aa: CSVGQTALAPYNEQFF
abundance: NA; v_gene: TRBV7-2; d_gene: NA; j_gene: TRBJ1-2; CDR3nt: TGTGCCAGCAGCCCAAGTCGGGGGCGCGGCTACACCTTC; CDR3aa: CASSPSRGRGYTF
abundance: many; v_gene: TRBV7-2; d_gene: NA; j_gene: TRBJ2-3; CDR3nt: TGTGCCAGCAGCTCGGGACTCATCACAGATACGCAGTATTTT; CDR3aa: CASSSGLITDTQYF
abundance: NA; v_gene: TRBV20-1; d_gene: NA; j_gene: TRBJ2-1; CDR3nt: TGCAGTGCTACCAAAGGTGCGGGACTCTACAATGAGCAGTTCTTC; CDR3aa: CSATKGAGLYNEQFF
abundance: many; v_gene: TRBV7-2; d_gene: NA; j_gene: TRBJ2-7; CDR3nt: TGTGCCAGCAGCCTCCGACAGATGGGGTGGCAGTACTTC; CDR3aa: CASSLRQMGWQYF
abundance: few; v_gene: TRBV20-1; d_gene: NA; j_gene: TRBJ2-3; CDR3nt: TGCAGTGCTAGTAGGTTGGCCACAGATACGCAGTATTTT; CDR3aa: CSASRLATDTQYF
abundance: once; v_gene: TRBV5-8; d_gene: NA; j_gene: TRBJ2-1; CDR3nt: TGTGCCAGCCGAGAGGGGGGCGGATCAAATGAGCAGTTCTTC; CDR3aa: CASREGGGSNEQFF
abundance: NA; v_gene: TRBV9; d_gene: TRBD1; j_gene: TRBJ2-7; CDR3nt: TGTGCCAGCAGCTCCCGACAGGGGGCCTACGAGCAGTACTTC; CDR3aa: CASSSRQGAYEQYF
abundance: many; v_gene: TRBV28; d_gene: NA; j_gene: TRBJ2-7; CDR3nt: TGTGCCAGCAGTTTGAGCGACACCGAGCAGTACTTC; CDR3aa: CASSLSDTEQYF
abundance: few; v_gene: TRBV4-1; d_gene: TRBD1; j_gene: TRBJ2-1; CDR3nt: TGCGCCAGCAGCCAGGACAGGTGGTCCTACAATGAGCAGTTCTTC; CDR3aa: CASSQDRWSYNEQFF
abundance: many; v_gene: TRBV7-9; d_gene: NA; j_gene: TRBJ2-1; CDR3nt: TGTGCCAGCAGCCGGGAAACTAGTGCCTATTTCTGGGAGCAGTTCTTC; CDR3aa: CASSRETSAYFWEQFF
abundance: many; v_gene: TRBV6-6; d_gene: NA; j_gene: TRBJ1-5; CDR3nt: TGTGCCAGCAGTCAGTCGTCGGGGGTTGGCAATCAGCCCCAGCATTTT; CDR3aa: CASSQSSGVGNQPQHF
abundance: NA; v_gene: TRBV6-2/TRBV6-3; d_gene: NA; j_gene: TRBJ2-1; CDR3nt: TGTGCCAGCAGCAATCCCAGCTCCTACAATGAGCAGTTCTTC; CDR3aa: CASSNPSSYNEQFF
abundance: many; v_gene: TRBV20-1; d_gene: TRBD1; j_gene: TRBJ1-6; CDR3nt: TGCAGTGCGGAAGCGGGACAGTCCATCAATTCACCCCTCCACTTT; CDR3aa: CSAEAGQSINSPLHF
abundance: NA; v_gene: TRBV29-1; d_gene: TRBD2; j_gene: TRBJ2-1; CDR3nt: TGCAGCGCCGGGGGGGGCCAGTCCTACAATGAGCAGTTCTTC; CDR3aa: CSAGGGQSYNEQFF
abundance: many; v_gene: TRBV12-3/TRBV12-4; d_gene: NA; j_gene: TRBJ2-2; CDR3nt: TGTGCCAGCGGCTCGCGGACCGGGGAGCTGTTTTTT; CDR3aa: CASGSRTGELFF
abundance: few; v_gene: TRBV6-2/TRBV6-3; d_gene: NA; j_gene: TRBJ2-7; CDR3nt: TGTGCCAGCAGAGAGGACCCGTCCCCTGACGAGCAGTACTTC; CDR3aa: CASREDPSPDEQYF
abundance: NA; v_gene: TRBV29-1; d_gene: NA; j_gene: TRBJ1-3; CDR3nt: TGCAGCGTTGATATGTCAGCTGGAGAGGAAAGAAACACCATATATTTT; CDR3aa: CSVDMSAGEERNTIYF
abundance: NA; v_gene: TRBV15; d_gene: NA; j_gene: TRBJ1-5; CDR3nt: TGTGCCACCAGCAGATGGGGTCAGCCCCAGCATTTT; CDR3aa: CATSRWGQPQHF
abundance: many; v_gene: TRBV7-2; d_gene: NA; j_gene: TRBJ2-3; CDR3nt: TGTGCCAGCAGCCAAGGACGTAGCACAGATACGCAGTATTTT; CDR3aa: CASSQGRSTDTQYF
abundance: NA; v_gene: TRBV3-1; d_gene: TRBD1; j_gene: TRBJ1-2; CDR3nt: TGTGCCAGCAGCCATTGGGACAGGAGAAACTATGGCTACACCTTC; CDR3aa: CASSHWDRRNYGYTF
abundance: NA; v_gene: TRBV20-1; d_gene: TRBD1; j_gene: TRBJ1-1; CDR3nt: TGCAGTGCTAGCGACAGGGAAACTGAAGCTTTCTTT; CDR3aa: CSASDRETEAFF
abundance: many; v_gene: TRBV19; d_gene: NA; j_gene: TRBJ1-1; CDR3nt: TGTGCCAGTAGTGCAGACACGAACACTGAAGCTTTCTTT; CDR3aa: CASSADTNTEAFF
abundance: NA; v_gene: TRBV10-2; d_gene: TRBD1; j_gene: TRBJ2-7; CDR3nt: TGCGCCAGCAGTGAGTTGGGACAGGCGAACTACGAGCAGTACTTC; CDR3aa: CASSELGQANYEQYF
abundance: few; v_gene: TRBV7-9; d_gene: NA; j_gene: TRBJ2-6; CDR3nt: TGTGCCAGCAGCCCCGGGGGCCGGGGGGCTCTCAACGTCCTGACTTTC; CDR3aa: CASSPGGRGALNVLTF
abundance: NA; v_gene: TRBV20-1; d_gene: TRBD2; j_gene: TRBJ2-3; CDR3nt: TGCAGTGCTAGGGGGACTAGCGGGAAAAAAGATACGCAGTATTTT; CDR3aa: CSARGTSGKKDTQYF
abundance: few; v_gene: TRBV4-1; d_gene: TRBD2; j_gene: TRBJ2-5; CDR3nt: TGCGCCAGCAGCCAAGCGGGACTAGCGGGAGAGACCCAGTACTTC; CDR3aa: CASSQAGLAGETQYF
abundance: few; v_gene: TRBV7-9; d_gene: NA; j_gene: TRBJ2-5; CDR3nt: TGTGCCAGCAGCTTTGTGGGAGTAGAGACCCAGTACTTC; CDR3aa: CASSFVGVETQYF
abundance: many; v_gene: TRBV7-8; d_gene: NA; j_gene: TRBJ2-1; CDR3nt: TGTGCCAGCAGCTTAGATATCCAGCCCCAGTACAATGAGCAGTTCTTC; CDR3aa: CASSLDIQPQYNEQFF